A single sample gave rise to the 10 T cell receptor beta chains below, sequenced in a study of OX40 agonist ivuxolimab in advanced cancers. Here immunoSEQ multiplex PCR was the method, and the copy in TCRdb shows in-frame clones only, minus some. The table shows over 50,000 clones, with around 81% occurring only once. The sample in question was CD4+ or CD8+ T cells sorted from blood, obtained in a trial of the OX40 agonist ivuxolimab. The receptors were sampled from an adult with an advanced solid tumor such as melanoma, head and neck, liver or kidney cancer.

V usage is TRBV11-1 and J usage is TRBJ2-7; TRBD2 might be the D (5 bases). Per the germline V gene, CDR1 is SGHAT and CDR2 is FQDESV (reference sequence). Deletions cut 0 bases from V and 3 bases from J, with 12 bases between. The length of the CDR3 is 15 residues. The CDR3 sequence: CASSLAPTRFYEQYF. The CDR3 bases are TGTGCCAGCAGCTTAGCGCCTACTAGGTTCTACGAGCAGTACTTC. The full variable domain, rest sourced from reference TRBV11-1 and TRBJ2-7, is EAEVAQSPRYKITEKSQAVAFWCDPISGHATLYWYRQILGQGPELLVQFQDESVVDDSQLPKDRFSAERLKGVDSTLKIQPAELGDSAMYLCASSLAPTRFYEQYFGPGTRLTVT.

V gene TRBV11-2 combines with J gene TRBJ2-7; D gene unclear. This CDR3 is 11 amino acids long. Trimming took 5 bases from V and 1 from J, leaving 3 bases between them. Germline loops: CDR1 SGHAT, CDR2 FQNNGV. The CDR3 loop is CASSRSYEQYF. CDR3 in DNA: TGTGCCAGCAGCCGATCCTACGAGCAGTACTTC.

The J gene is TRBJ2-2, the V gene TRBV11-1, with D unclear. The CDR3 totals 13 residues. Germline assignment: CDR1 SGHAT and CDR2 FQDESV (reference sequence). Deletions cut 6 bases from V and 3 bases from J, with 8 bases between. Here the CDR3 DNA reads TGTGCCAGCAGTAAGATGTACACCGGGGAGCTGTTTTTT. This gives the protein CASSKMYTGELFF. Filled out from reference TRBV11-1 and TRBJ2-2, the complete variable domain reads EAEVAQSPRYKITEKSQAVAFWCDPISGHATLYWYRQILGQGPELLVQFQDESVVDDSQLPKDRFSAERLKGVDSTLKIQPAELGDSAMYLCASSKMYTGELFFGEGSRLTVL.

This chain connects TRBV5-6 to TRBJ2-4; maybe TRBD1 (5 bases). Germline V CDR1 and CDR2: SGHDT, YYEEEE. CDR3 length: 14 amino acids. V was trimmed by 4 bases and J by 5 bases, leaving 13 bases between them. For the CDR3, the DNA is TGTGCCAGCAGCCGACAATTGGGGCAAAACATTCAGTACTTC. It specifies CASSRQLGQNIQYF.

The chain couples TRBV5-4 to TRBJ2-3; TRBD1 matches at 7 bases. CDR1 SGHNT and CDR2 YYREEE come from the germline V gene (reference sequence). This CDR3 is built from 14 residues. Trimming at V came to 3 bases and at J to 2 bases, leaving 3 bases not matched to a gene. CDR3 coding DNA: TGTGCCAGCAGCTCACAGGGGTACACAGATACGCAGTATTTT. Encoded protein: CASSSQGYTDTQYF.

The rearrangement links TRBV5-4 to TRBJ2-3; 10 bases match TRBD2. This CDR3 has 18 residues. V shed 4 bases, J shed 6 bases, and the junction held 17 bases outside the gene matches. In germline, CDR1 is SGHNT, CDR2 YYREEE (reference sequence). The CDR3 loop is CASSPGKGLASKGDTQYF. Written as DNA, the CDR3 is TGTGCCAGCAGCCCCGGGAAGGGACTAGCGTCCAAGGGGGATACGCAGTATTTT.

In nucleotides, the CDR3 is TGTGCCAGCAGCGAGGACCCGGGTAATTCACCCCTCCACTTT. The encoded protein is CASSEDPGNSPLHF. The chain combines TRBV11-1 with TRBJ1-6; D is unclear. The CDR3 covers 14 residues. Germline CDR1 SGHAT, CDR2 FQDESV (reference sequence). V lost 5 bases and J lost 6, with 11 bases in between.

The J gene is TRBJ1-1, the V gene TRBV27, with D possibly matching TRBD1 (6 bases). The germline CDR1 and CDR2 sequences are MNHEY and SMNVEV (reference sequence). Trimming took off 5 bases at V and 4 bases at J, with 17 bases between the two ends. The CDR3 totals 15 residues. The CDR3 reads CASSPLPDRRTEAFF. CDR3 nucleotide sequence: TGTGCCAGCAGTCCCCTCCCGGACAGACGCACTGAAGCTTTCTTT.

The V gene is TRBV18, the J gene TRBJ2-1; TRBD1 might be the D (6 bases). The germline V gene encodes CDR1 KGHSH and CDR2 LQKENI. V lost 4 bases and J lost 0, with 25 bases in between. This CDR3 is 20 amino acids long. Here the CDR3 DNA reads TGTGCCAGCTCACGAGCCTCCGGGACAAACTCCGTCGGCTCCTACAATGAGCAGTTCTTC. This encodes CASSRASGTNSVGSYNEQFF. Full variable domain (remainder filled in from reference TRBV18 and TRBJ2-1): NAGVMQNPRHLVRRRGQEARLRCSPMKGHSHVYWYRQLPEEGLKFMVYLQKENIIDESGMPKERFSAEFPKEGPSILRIQQVVRGDSAAYFCASSRASGTNSVGSYNEQFFGPGTRLTVL.

The chain carries TRBV2 and TRBJ2-4, with D possibly called TRBD1 or TRBD2 (5 bases each). The V gene's germline CDR1 is SNHLY and CDR2 FYNNEI. V gave up 5 bases and J gave up 7 bases, with 18 bases separating them. There are 15 residues in the CDR3. CDR3 residues: CASSPVRGDGNIQYF. Written as DNA, the CDR3 is TGTGCCAGCAGTCCAGTTCGAGGGGATGGGAACATTCAGTACTTC.